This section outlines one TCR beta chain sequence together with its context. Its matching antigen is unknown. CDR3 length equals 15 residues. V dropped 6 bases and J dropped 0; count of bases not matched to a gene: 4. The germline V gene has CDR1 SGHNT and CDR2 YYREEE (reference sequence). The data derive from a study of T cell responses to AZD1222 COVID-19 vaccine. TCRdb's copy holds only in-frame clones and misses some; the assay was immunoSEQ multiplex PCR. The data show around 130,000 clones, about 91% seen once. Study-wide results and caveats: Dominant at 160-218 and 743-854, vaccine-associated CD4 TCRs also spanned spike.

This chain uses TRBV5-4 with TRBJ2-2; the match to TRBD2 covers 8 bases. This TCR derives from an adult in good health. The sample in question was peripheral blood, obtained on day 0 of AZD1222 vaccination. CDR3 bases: TGTGCCAGCAAGAGGACTAGCACGAACACCGGGGAGCTGTTTTTT. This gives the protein CASKRTSTNTGELFF.